The 16 T cell receptor beta chains below were found in one sample sequenced in a study of long-term antiretroviral therapy in people with HIV. They ran version v3.0 of the immunoSEQ assay at survey level. Measured with immunoSEQ multiplex PCR; TCRdb has only the in-frame clones, and not every one. The sample has tens of thousands of clones, around nine tenths seen once. Sequenced here: unsorted PBMCs, sampled approximately 5 years before starting antiretroviral therapy. The receptors stem from a middle-aged man with HIV.

The gene calls are TRBV19 and TRBJ1-2; D gene ambiguous. V was cut by 3 bases and J by 2 bases, with 10 bases left in between. Germline values: CDR1 LNHDA, CDR2 SQIVND (reference sequence). This CDR3 has 14 residues. The CDR3 nucleotides read TGTGCCAGTAGTATCAAGGGCTCCAACTATGGCTACACCTTC. Residues: CASSIKGSNYGYTF.

The chain joins TRBV9 to TRBJ2-3; 12 bases align to TRBD2. The junction had 9 bases not matched to a gene; V was cut back by 0 bases and J by 4 bases. The CDR3 spans 18 residues. Germline CDR1 reads SGDLS; CDR2 reads YYNGEE. The CDR3 loop reads CASSVGPSGGAWADTQYF. DNA for the CDR3: TGTGCCAGCAGCGTAGGCCCTAGCGGGGGGGCGTGGGCAGATACGCAGTATTTT.

This chain connects TRBV5-1 to TRBJ1-1; 8 bases are shared with TRBD1. Germline assignment: CDR1 SGHRS and CDR2 YFSETQ. The trim removed 3 bases at V and 2 bases at J, leaving 6 bases unmatched. CDR3 size: 15 residues. In DNA, the CDR3 is TGCGCCAGCAGCTCGCTTGGGACAGGCAACACTGAAGCTTTCTTT. Protein sequence: CASSSLGTGNTEAFF.

This chain connects TRBV29-1 to TRBJ2-3; TRBD2 matches 10 bases. Per the germline V gene, CDR1 is SQVTM and CDR2 is ANQGSEA. This CDR3 is built from 16 residues. V lost 7 bases and J lost 2; bases outside the gene matches: 12. The CDR3 DNA reads TGCAGCGCACCCGATAATAGCGGGGGGCCCACAGATACGCAGTATTTT. Protein: CSAPDNSGGPTDTQYF.

The table lists this clone with a count of one. V gene TRBV10-3 combines with J gene TRBJ2-3, with D possibly TRBD1 on 6 matching bases. The ends were cut back, 3 bases at V and 3 bases at J, with 16 bases in the middle. The CDR3 covers 16 residues. Germline CDR1 is ENHRY and CDR2 is SYGVKD. The CDR3 loop is CAISERQAGLTDTQYF. CDR3 nucleotides: TGTGCCATCAGTGAACGACAGGCGGGCTTAACAGATACGCAGTATTTT.

The V call is TRBV19, the J call TRBJ2-7; TRBD1 aligns across 10 bases. CDR1 is LNHDA and CDR2 is SQIVND in the germline V gene (reference sequence). The CDR3 has 14 amino acids. After removal of 1 base from V and 5 bases from J, the junction contained 2 bases not matched to a gene. CDR3 DNA sequence: TGTGCCAGTAGTATAGCGGGACAGGGGAACGAGCAGTACTTC. Amino acid sequence: CASSIAGQGNEQYF.

This clone was counted only a few times. This chain uses TRBV6-1 with TRBJ2-7; 7 bases fit TRBD2. The CDR3 sequence is 12 residues long. J was trimmed by 7 bases and V by 6 bases; bases with no gene match: 6. CDR1 MNHNS and CDR2 SASEGT come from the germline V gene. CDR3 in amino acids: CASSLGGREQYF. Written as DNA, the CDR3 is TGTGCCAGCAGCCTGGGGGGGAGAGAGCAGTACTTC.

The rearrangement uses TRBV2 and TRBJ1-1; D remains unclear. Looked up from germline, CDR1 is SNHLY and CDR2 is FYNNEI. The CDR3 extends over 13 amino acids. V was trimmed by 10 bases and J by 8 bases, leaving 20 bases between them. DNA of the CDR3: TGTGCCACCAAGCGGGCTACGTACTCGGAAGCTTTCTTT. The encoded protein is CATKRATYSEAFF.

V is TRBV5-5 and J is TRBJ2-3; unclear D gene. The CDR3 is 12 amino acids. The ends were cut back, 2 bases at V and 0 bases at J, with 1 base in the middle. Per the germline V gene, CDR1 is SGHKS and CDR2 is YYEKEE (reference sequence). CDR3 sequence reads: CASSFSTDTQYF. The CDR3 bases are TGTGCCAGCAGCTTCAGCACAGATACGCAGTATTTT.

This clone has just one count. The chain's CDR3 is CASSQATGGDVRQYF. DNA for the CDR3: TGTGCCAGCAGTCAAGCGACAGGGGGTGACGTGAGGCAGTACTTC. This chain joins TRBV11-3 and TRBJ2-7; 9 bases map to TRBD1. Unmatched junction bases numbered 15, after V lost 6 bases and J lost 9 bases. Looked up from germline, CDR1 is SGHNT and CDR2 is YENEEA. This CDR3 is 15 amino acids long.

The chain combines TRBV10-3 with TRBJ1-1, with D hard to call. Trimming stripped 7 bases from V and 1 base from J, with 10 bases between. This CDR3 has 13 residues. The germline V gene encodes CDR1 ENHRY and CDR2 SYGVKD. For the CDR3, the DNA is TGTGCCATCACCGAACAAAGGAACACTGAAGCTTTCTTT. This gives the protein CAITEQRNTEAFF.

The chain recombines TRBV5-4 with TRBJ1-1; D unresolved. V was clipped by 4 bases and J by 1 base, with 8 bases between them. The CDR3 is 13 residues long. Germline V gene data show CDR1 as SGHNT and CDR2 as YYREEE (reference sequence). CDR3: CASSTYGNTEAFF. Written as DNA, the CDR3 is TGTGCCAGCAGCACGTACGGGAACACTGAAGCTTTCTTT.

V gene TRBV28 combines with J gene TRBJ2-5, with 8 positions matching TRBD1. V shed 0 bases and J 5 bases; nucleotides not matched to a gene: 5. The CDR3 extends over 15 amino acids. Germline loops: CDR1 MDHEN, CDR2 SYDVKM. CDR3: CASSLWGDRGETQYF. CDR3 nucleotide sequence: TGTGCCAGCAGTTTATGGGGCGACAGGGGTGAGACCCAGTACTTC.

This clone was observed a few times. V gene TRBV27 combines with J gene TRBJ1-2, with TRBD1 matching over 7 bases. Per germline, CDR1 MNHEY and CDR2 SMNVEV (reference sequence). After removal of 4 bases from V and 1 base from J, the junction contained 9 bases not matched to a gene. The CDR3 consists of 16 residues. CDR3 bases: TGTGCCAGCAGTTCCAGACAGGGAGGCAATAACTATGGCTACACCTTC. This encodes CASSSRQGGNNYGYTF.

This chain joins TRBV18 and TRBJ2-3; TRBD1 might be the D (6 bases). V lost 5 bases and J lost 1, with 16 bases in between. CDR3 length: 16 amino acids. Germline V gene data show CDR1 as KGHSH and CDR2 as LQKENI. CDR3 DNA sequence: TGTGCCAGCTCAGCATTGGGACACGGTGGCACAGATACGCAGTATTTT. This translates into CASSALGHGGTDTQYF.

The chain links TRBV25-1 to TRBJ2-1, with 8 bases that match TRBD2. Per the germline V gene, CDR1 is MGHDK and CDR2 is SYGVNS. The CDR3 extends over 16 amino acids. J was trimmed by 12 bases and V by 4 bases; bases with no gene match: 17. The CDR3 coding sequence is TGTGCCAGCAGTGGGGGAACTAGCGGAGGGTGGGGTCGGCAGTTCTTC. Its protein product is CASSGGTSGGWGRQFF.